This T cell receptor (beta chain) was captured in a study of cytomegalovirus exposure and HLA in healthy donors. PCR used 60 Vbeta primers and 13 Jbeta primers. Assay used: immunoSEQ multiplex PCR; TCRdb lists only in-frame clones, some missing. The repertoire holds about 120,000 clones, with 70% to 85% as singletons. This CDR3 is built from 13 residues. Germline-derived CDR1 and CDR2 are SGHDN and FVKESK. Trimming removed 4 bases at V and 8 bases at J, with 13 bases between. Sequencing used PBMCs. The V gene is TRBV14, the J gene TRBJ2-3, with D possibly matching TRBD1 (5 bases). The receptor was derived from a male donor in good health and CMV-seropositive. The CDR3, as DNA: TGTGCCAGCAGCCTCACCCCAAGGGGTACGCAGTATTTT. Its translation: CASSLTPRGTQYF. Filled out from reference TRBV14 and TRBJ2-3, the complete variable domain reads EAGVTQFPSHSVIEKGQTVTLRCDPISGHDNLYWYRRVMGKEIKFLLHFVKESKQDESGMPNNRFLAERTGGTYSTLKVQPAELEDSGVYFCASSLTPRGTQYFGPGTRLTVL.